These 21 T cell receptor beta chains originate from one sample sequenced in a study of OX40 agonist ivuxolimab in advanced cancers. Profiled with immunoSEQ multiplex PCR; TCRdb holds only in-frame clones, not every one. The table shows 55,000 to 70,000 clones, with 84% occurring only once. Sample: CD4+ or CD8+ T cells sorted from blood, taken in a trial of the OX40 agonist ivuxolimab. Receptor source: an adult with an advanced solid tumor such as melanoma, head and neck, liver or kidney cancer.

The V call is TRBV5-6, the J call TRBJ1-1; D is unclear. Trimming removed 0 bases from V and 3 bases from J, with 6 bases in between. Germline lookup yields CDR1 SGHDT and CDR2 YYEEEE. The CDR3 loop spans 13 amino acids. CDR3 in amino acids: CASSLVRDTEAFF. The CDR3 DNA sequence: TGTGCCAGCAGCTTGGTGAGGGACACTGAAGCTTTCTTT.

With regard to this clone: The junction departs from germline at one end; a sequencing error may be responsible. The chain links TRBV27 to TRBJ2-3, with 10 bases aligning to TRBD2. From germline, CDR1 is MNHEY and CDR2 SMNVEV (reference sequence). The CDR3 extends over 15 amino acids. In DNA, the CDR3 is TGTGCCAGCAGTTTCTTACTAGCGGGGACAGGTACGCAGTATTTT. Its protein is CASSFLLAGTGTQYF.

This chain uses TRBV28 with TRBJ2-7, with 8 bases identical to TRBD2. J was trimmed by 3 bases and V by 7 bases; bases with no gene match: 11. The length of the CDR3 is 15 residues. Germline lookup yields CDR1 MDHEN and CDR2 SYDVKM. CDR3 sequence: CASTLAGFANYEQYF. The CDR3, as DNA: TGTGCCAGCACTCTAGCGGGTTTTGCCAACTACGAGCAGTACTTC.

This clone has more than one count but fewer than ten. The gene calls are TRBV2 and TRBJ2-3, with D uncertain. CDR3 size: 11 residues. Trimming stripped 6 bases from V and 6 bases from J, with 7 bases between. Per germline, CDR1 SNHLY and CDR2 FYNNEI. The CDR3 sequence: CASSWQDTQYF. In DNA, the CDR3 is TGTGCCAGCAGCTGGCAGGATACGCAGTATTTT.

V and J are TRBV6-1 and TRBJ2-1; 10 nucleotides align to TRBD2. J was trimmed by 5 bases and V by 10 bases; bases with no gene match: 8. This CDR3 comprises 14 residues. From germline, CDR1 is MNHNS and CDR2 SASEGT. The CDR3 reads CAILTSGPHNEQFF. CDR3 sequence (DNA): TGTGCCATCTTGACTAGCGGGCCCCACAATGAGCAGTTCTTC.

V usage is TRBV15 and J usage is TRBJ2-3, with D possibly being TRBD1 (6 bases). The CDR3 extends over 14 amino acids. The ends were cut back, 3 bases at V and 2 bases at J, with 9 bases in the middle. Per germline, CDR1 LNHNV and CDR2 YYDKDF (reference sequence). The CDR3 reads CATSRGDTTDTQYF. CDR3 in DNA: TGTGCCACCAGCAGGGGGGACACCACAGATACGCAGTATTTT.

The rearrangement joins TRBV18 to TRBJ2-3; 9 nucleotides line up with TRBD2. V lost 0 bases to trimming and J lost 5 bases; unmatched junction nucleotides: 9. CDR1 and CDR2 (germline): KGHSH, LQKENI. The CDR3 extends over 17 amino acids. The CDR3 DNA follows: TGTGCCAGCTCACCACCGGTACAGCGGGGGGATAGAGATACGCAGTATTTT. This encodes CASSPPVQRGDRDTQYF.

The V call is TRBV6-5, the J call TRBJ2-1; 9 bases are a match to TRBD1. This CDR3 is built from 15 residues. CDR1 MNHEY and CDR2 SVGAGI come from the germline V gene. With 7 bases clipped from V and 2 bases from J, the junction kept 6 bases outside the gene matches. Here the CDR3 DNA reads TGTGCCAGCAAGGTCGGACAGGGGACCTACAATGAGCAGTTCTTC. Translation gives CASKVGQGTYNEQFF.

The rearrangement uses TRBV19 and TRBJ2-1; tentatively, D is TRBD1 (5 bases). Germline CDR1 reads LNHDA; CDR2 reads SQIVND (reference sequence). Trimming left V 8 bases short and J 0 bases short, with 11 bases between. The CDR3 runs 14 residues. The DNA of the CDR3 is TGTGCCAGTGCAGACAGCTTCTCCTACAATGAGCAGTTCTTC. Translating it yields CASADSFSYNEQFF.

V usage is TRBV2 and J usage is TRBJ2-1; D is undetermined. CDR1 and CDR2 (germline): SNHLY, FYNNEI. The CDR3 length is 12 residues. Trimming left V 2 bases short and J 9 bases short, with 8 bases between. The CDR3 DNA reads as TGTGCCAGCAGTGAAAGAAGTAGTGAGCAGTTCTTC. Its protein product is CASSERSSEQFF. The whole variable domain, filled in from reference TRBV2 and TRBJ2-1, reads EPEVTQTPSHQVTQMGQEVILRCVPISNHLYFYWYRQILGQKVEFLVSFYNNEISEKSEIFDDQFSVERPDGSNFTLKIRSTKLEDSAMYFCASSERSSEQFFGPGTRLTVL.

The chain couples TRBV2 to TRBJ2-6; D may be TRBD1 or TRBD2 (5 bases each). Germline V CDR1 and CDR2: SNHLY, FYNNEI. The CDR3 spans 16 residues. The ends were cut back, 6 bases at V and 0 bases at J, with 12 bases in the middle. The CDR3 sequence is CASRPGRNSGANVLTF. The CDR3 DNA sequence: TGTGCCAGCAGGCCGGGACGTAACTCTGGGGCCAACGTCCTGACTTTC.

This chain links TRBV28 with TRBJ1-5; 8 bases map to TRBD1. J was trimmed by 7 bases and V by 6 bases; bases with no gene match: 11. This CDR3 comprises 15 residues. CDR1 and CDR2 (germline): MDHEN, SYDVKM. Here the CDR3 reads CASRHAQGVLQPQHF. CDR3 coding DNA: TGTGCCAGCAGACACGCACAGGGGGTACTACAGCCCCAGCATTTT.

The chain carries TRBV6-5 and TRBJ1-4, with a tentative D call TRBD1 (6 bases). Trimming stripped 2 bases from V and 7 bases from J, with 14 bases between. This CDR3 has 15 residues. Germline assignment: CDR1 MNHEY and CDR2 SVGAGI. The CDR3 spells CASSYLGGLGEKLFF. The CDR3 bases are TGTGCCAGCAGTTACCTCGGGGGGCTCGGTGAAAAACTGTTTTTT.

This clone has only one observation. This chain joins TRBV28 and TRBJ2-7; the D gene is possibly TRBD1 (6 bases). Per the germline V gene, CDR1 is MDHEN and CDR2 is SYDVKM. The length of the CDR3 is 12 residues. V was shortened by 8 bases and J by 5 bases, with 13 bases between the two germline ends. The CDR3 loop reads CASSEGVHEQYF. Written as DNA, the CDR3 is TGTGCCAGCTCTGAGGGGGTGCACGAGCAGTACTTC.

The chain couples TRBV19 to TRBJ1-2; 8 nucleotides align to TRBD1. V shed 5 bases, J shed 2 bases, and the junction held 4 bases outside the gene matches. Germline values: CDR1 LNHDA, CDR2 SQIVND (reference sequence). The CDR3 is 14 residues long. The CDR3 sequence is CASSQRQGNYGYTF. The CDR3 nucleotides read TGTGCCAGTAGTCAGAGACAGGGGAACTATGGCTACACCTTC.

The rearrangement joins TRBV6-5 to TRBJ1-2; no reliable D call. The CDR3 consists of 14 residues. The V end lost 6 bases, the J end lost 4 bases, and 15 bases lay between the germline ends. CDR1 is MNHEY and CDR2 is SVGAGI in the germline V gene. The CDR3 DNA reads as TGTGCCAGCAGACCCGAAAGGGCCCGCTATGGCTACACCTTC. Amino acids: CASRPERARYGYTF.

The chain is built from TRBV27 and TRBJ1-1; no clear D. The CDR3 length is 13 residues. Deletions cut 3 bases from V and 1 base from J, with 6 bases between. Germline assignment: CDR1 MNHEY and CDR2 SMNVEV (reference sequence). The CDR3 DNA follows: TGTGCCAGCAGTTTCGGAGGGAACACTGAAGCTTTCTTT. Translating gives CASSFGGNTEAFF.

This chain joins TRBV18 and TRBJ2-2, with TRBD2 matching 10 bases. The CDR3 sequence is 17 residues long. Germline CDR1 reads KGHSH; CDR2 reads LQKENI. J was trimmed by 1 base and V by 3 bases; bases with no gene match: 5. CDR3 amino acids: CASSPTRTSGNTGELFF. DNA for the CDR3: TGTGCCAGCTCACCTACCCGGACTAGCGGGAACACCGGGGAGCTGTTTTTT.

The V and J genes are TRBV4-3 and TRBJ2-7, with D maybe TRBD2 (6 bases). CDR1 LGHNA and CDR2 YSLEER come from the germline V gene. The V gene lost 4 bases and the J gene lost 6 bases, with 10 bases spanning the gap. This CDR3 comprises 12 residues. For the CDR3, the DNA is TGCGCCAGCAGCCGACCCGGGGGCGAGCAGTACTTC. Translating gives CASSRPGGEQYF.

This chain connects TRBV20-1 to TRBJ2-5; D not resolved. CDR1 and CDR2 (germline): DFQATT, SNEGSKA (reference sequence). The CDR3 contains 11 residues. With 3 bases removed from V and 5 bases from J, the gap between germline ends came to 7 bases. The CDR3 protein is CSASQEETQYF. The CDR3 coding sequence is TGCAGTGCTAGTCAAGAGGAGACCCAGTACTTC.

This chain links TRBV2 with TRBJ2-1, with 10 bases identical to TRBD2. CDR1 and CDR2 from the germline V gene are SNHLY and FYNNEI. The CDR3 consists of 16 residues. After removal of 4 bases from V and 6 bases from J, the junction contained 9 bases not matched to a gene. The CDR3: CASSAQGTSVSNEQFF. CDR3 coding DNA: TGTGCCAGCAGTGCCCAGGGGACTAGCGTGTCCAATGAGCAGTTCTTC.